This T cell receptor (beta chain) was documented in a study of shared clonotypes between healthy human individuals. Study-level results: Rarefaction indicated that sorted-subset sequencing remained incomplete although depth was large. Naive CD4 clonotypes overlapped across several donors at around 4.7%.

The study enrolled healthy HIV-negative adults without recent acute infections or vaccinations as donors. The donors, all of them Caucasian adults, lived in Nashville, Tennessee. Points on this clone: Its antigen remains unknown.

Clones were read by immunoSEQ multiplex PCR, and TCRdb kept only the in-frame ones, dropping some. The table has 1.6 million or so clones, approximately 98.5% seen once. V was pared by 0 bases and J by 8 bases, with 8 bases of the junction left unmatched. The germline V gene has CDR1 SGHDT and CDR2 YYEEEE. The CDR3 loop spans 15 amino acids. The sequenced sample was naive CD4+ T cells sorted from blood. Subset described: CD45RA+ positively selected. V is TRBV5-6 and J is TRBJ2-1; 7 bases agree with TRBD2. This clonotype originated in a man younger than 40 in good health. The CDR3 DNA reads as TGTGCCAGCAGCTTGGTATCTAGCGGAGGGGATGAGCAGTTCTTC. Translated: CASSLVSSGGDEQFF.